The clone carrying this T cell receptor beta chain has just one count. Antigen: not known. Amplified material comprised TCR beta CDR3 regions derived from RNA transcripts. Following a first-round RT-PCR that used HTBI primers, a second-round multiplex PCR was carried out. TCRdb re-called the multiplex PCR reads through MiXCR, storing one row per CDR3 protein. The data contain approximately 160,000 distinct CDR3 sequences, 30% to 45% of them seen just once; the ten biggest clones take up around 5.8%. This sample is drawn from a study of Graves' ophthalmopathy and Graves' hyperthyroidism. Study at large: Peripheral blood samples were taken at initial diagnosis, before any treatment. Findings of the study overall: A model of 13 signatures distinguished ophthalmopathy from stable hyperthyroidism at 85% to 90% sensitivity and 81.08% specificity. For predicting ophthalmopathy progression, the model had roughly 64% sensitivity and 72% to 75% specificity.

V gave up 2 bases and J gave up 6 bases, with 10 bases separating them. The CDR3 spans 14 residues. The germline CDR1 and CDR2 sequences are MNHNS and SASEGT. What was sequenced was peripheral blood. The origin of this receptor is a woman in her 40s with Graves' ophthalmopathy. The chain uses TRBV6-1 and TRBJ2-2; TRBD2 might be the D (5 bases). CDR3 residues: CASSERTSAGELFF. In nucleotides, the CDR3 is TGTGCCAGCAGTGAAAGGACTTCGGCCGGGGAGCTGTTTTTT.